The rows below give T cell receptor beta chains drawn from one sample of a study of technical replicates of blood from several donors. TCRdb's table, derived via immunoSEQ multiplex PCR, lists solely in-frame clones and lacks some. The sample contains about 70,000 clones, approximately 97% of which appear only once. The source material was T cells isolated from PBMCs. The receptors derive from a human donor in good health. Each CDR3 is given with its conserved first and last residue. A D gene is named only where the DNA matches it firmly. Size tells how often a clone was seen (once, few, many) or the class of an expanded clone, and some rows leave it out.

clone size,J gene,D gene,V gene,CDR3 DNA,CDR3 protein
NA,TRBJ2-4,NA,TRBV7-2,TGTGCCAGCCTCCCGGAGGGTGCGGCCAAAAACATTCAGTACTTC,CASLPEGAAKNIQYF
NA,TRBJ1-2,TRBD1,TRBV28,TGTGCCAGCAGTTTATCTTTTGCTGGACAGGGAGCTAACTATGGCTACACCTTC,CASSLSFAGQGANYGYTF
NA,TRBJ2-5,NA,TRBV7-6,TGTGCCAGCAGCTCGCCGGACAGGGAGGGAGAGACCCAGTACTTC,CASSSPDREGETQYF
NA,TRBJ1-2,TRBD1,TRBV6-5,TGTGCCAGCAGCAAGACAGGGGGAGGTAGCTATGGCTACACCTTC,CASSKTGGGSYGYTF
NA,TRBJ2-3,NA,TRBV29-1,TGCAGCGCACTTTTAAGAGATACGCAGTATTTT,CSALLRDTQYF
NA,TRBJ2-7,NA,TRBV5-4,TGTGCCAGCAGCTTACTTACAGGCCTCGAGCAGTACTTC,CASSLLTGLEQYF
NA,TRBJ2-3,NA,TRBV29-1,TGCAGCGCTGGGGGGAGTACCCTTCGGGACACAGATACGCAGTATTTT,CSAGGSTLRDTDTQYF
NA,TRBJ2-6,NA,TRBV2,TGTGCCAGCAGTGACTTGAGCTCTGGGGCCAACGTCCTGACTTTC,CASSDLSSGANVLTF
NA,TRBJ2-7,TRBD1,TRBV10-3,TGTGCCATCAGTGGCCCGGGACAGACGGGCAATTACGAGCAGTACTTC,CAISGPGQTGNYEQYF
NA,TRBJ2-7,TRBD2,TRBV5-1,TGCGCCAGCAGCGTACTAGCGGGAGAGTACGTCGAGCAGTACTTC,CASSVLAGEYVEQYF
NA,TRBJ2-2,NA,TRBV7-2,TGTGCCAGCAGCTTAGAATCGACCGGGGAGCTGTTTTTT,CASSLESTGELFF
NA,TRBJ2-3,TRBD1,TRBV28,TGTGCCAGCAGCCCTGGGGGGACAGGGGCAGATACGCAGTATTTT,CASSPGGTGADTQYF
NA,TRBJ1-2,NA,TRBV27,TGTGCCAGCAGTTCGGGAGACCGTACCTATGGCTACACCTTC,CASSSGDRTYGYTF
NA,TRBJ1-5,NA,TRBV6-6,TGTGCCAGCAAATCGGACTGGAATCAGCCCCAGCATTTT,CASKSDWNQPQHF
NA,TRBJ2-2,TRBD2,TRBV10-3,TGTGCCATCAGTGAGTCATGGACTAGCGGGGGCGCGAACACCGGGGAGCTGTTTTTT,CAISESWTSGGANTGELFF
NA,TRBJ1-1,NA,TRBV9,TGTGCCAGCAGCGTAAGAGAATTGAACACTGAAGCTTTCTTT,CASSVRELNTEAFF
once,TRBJ1-2,NA,TRBV6-1,TGTGCCAGCAGTTTTCTGGGGGCAGACGGCTACACCTTC,CASSFLGADGYTF
NA,TRBJ1-3,NA,TRBV15,TGTGCCACCAGCAGAGATCTGGCCGTCTCTGGAAACACCATATATTTT,CATSRDLAVSGNTIYF
once,TRBJ1-1,NA,TRBV5-1,TGCGCCAGCAGCTGGGCGGGGGTGGGCGAGACCACTGAAGCTTTCTTT,CASSWAGVGETTEAFF
NA,TRBJ1-2,TRBD1,TRBV30,TGTGCCTGCGGGACAGGGGCCAGGGGCTACACCTTC,CACGTGARGYTF
NA,TRBJ2-1,TRBD1,TRBV10-3,TGTGCCATCAGTGAAGGGACAGGCTCCTACAATGAGCAGTTCTTC,CAISEGTGSYNEQFF
NA,TRBJ2-7,TRBD1,TRBV10-1,TGCGCCTTTCGGACAGGGAGCTCCTACGAGCAGTACTTC,CAFRTGSSYEQYF
NA,TRBJ2-7,TRBD2,TRBV27,TGTGCCAGCAGTTCCCCCTCGGGACTAGCGGGGGCCTACGAGCAGTACTTC,CASSSPSGLAGAYEQYF
NA,TRBJ1-3,TRBD1,TRBV5-8,TGTGCCAGCAGCCGTAGACCCGGGACAGCTGGAAACACCATATATTTT,CASSRRPGTAGNTIYF
NA,TRBJ1-2,NA,TRBV5-6,TGTGCCAGCAGCAACCCGGAGGCCCCAGTGAGCTATGGCTACACCTTC,CASSNPEAPVSYGYTF
NA,TRBJ2-1,NA,TRBV10-2,TGCGCCAGCAGTGTATCGGGAGTTGGTGAGCAGTTCTTC,CASSVSGVGEQFF
NA,TRBJ2-7,TRBD1,TRBV5-4,TGTGCCAGCAGCTTGCGACCAGGACAGGGCTCCTACGAGCAGTACTTC,CASSLRPGQGSYEQYF
NA,TRBJ2-7,NA,TRBV7-9,TGTGCCAGCAGCCCAGACGTCAGGGCCTACGAGCAGTACTTC,CASSPDVRAYEQYF
NA,TRBJ1-2,TRBD1,TRBV28,TGTGCCAGCAGCCCAGACAGGGGCTGGGGCTACACCTTC,CASSPDRGWGYTF
once,TRBJ2-1,TRBD1,TRBV5-6,TGTGCCAGCACTGCCTGGGACAGGTTAACAAATGAGCAGTTCTTC,CASTAWDRLTNEQFF
NA,TRBJ2-5,NA,TRBV5-4,TGTGCCAGCAGCTTTCTTACCGAGGAGACCCAGTACTTC,CASSFLTEETQYF
NA,TRBJ2-5,TRBD1,TRBV7-9,TGTGCCAGCAGCTTAGTTGAGGGACAGGGTCGGGAGACCCAGTACTTC,CASSLVEGQGRETQYF
NA,TRBJ2-2,NA,TRBV19,TGTGCCAGTAGGGCCGTCGGGGAGCTGTTTTTT,CASRAVGELFF
NA,TRBJ2-2,TRBD2,TRBV15,TGTGCCACCAGCCTGACCGGGACTAGCGGGACCACCGGGGAGCTGTTTTTT,CATSLTGTSGTTGELFF
NA,TRBJ2-1,TRBD2,TRBV2,TGTGCCAGCAGTGCCAGCGGGAGCATCAATGAGCAGTTCTTC,CASSASGSINEQFF
NA,TRBJ1-2,NA,TRBV27,TGTGCCAGCAGTTCCCCGACCAGGGGCTATGGCTACACCTTC,CASSSPTRGYGYTF
NA,TRBJ1-2,NA,TRBV5-1,TGCGCCAGCAGCGGGCTGGACAGCAACTATGGCTACACCTTC,CASSGLDSNYGYTF
NA,TRBJ2-5,NA,TRBV7-9,TGTGCCAGCAGTTGGGGGCTGGGCCCCCGGGAGACCCAGTACTTC,CASSWGLGPRETQYF
few,TRBJ1-1,NA,TRBV12-5,TGTGCTAGTGGTTCCCTAAACACTGAAGCTTTCTTT,CASGSLNTEAFF